The clone carrying this T cell receptor beta chain was found once. These data belong to a study of technical replicates of blood from a handful of donors. Sequenced by immunoSEQ multiplex PCR; TCRdb stores in-frame clones only, minus some. The sample lists some 62,000 clones, approximately 89% occurring once. Sequencing was done on a sample of PBMCs. The clonotype originates from a human donor in good health. Some clones in this sample may be carry-over from other donors' samples.

The CDR3 DNA reads as TGTGCCAGCAGTGAAGCGGCGGGGGGCAAAAACGAGCAGTACTTC. Its translation is CASSEAAGGKNEQYF. V usage is TRBV2 and J usage is TRBJ2-7; 8 bases agree with TRBD2. The V gene end was trimmed by 0 bases and the J gene end by 5 bases; junction bases not matched to a gene: 6. The V gene's germline CDR1 is SNHLY and CDR2 FYNNEI. The CDR3 consists of 15 residues.